The 27 T cell receptor beta chains presented below share a single source sample, sequenced in a study of T cell responses to AZD1222 COVID-19 vaccine. Sequencing was performed with immunoSEQ multiplex PCR; in TCRdb, only in-frame clones are kept and a portion is missing. The data hold 150,000 or so clones, with about 87% observed a single time. This sample comprised peripheral blood, obtained on day 0 of AZD1222 vaccination. The receptors come from an adult in good health.

CDR3: CASSLVGRESTEAFF. In DNA form, the CDR3 reads TGTGCCAGCAGCCTCGTTGGAAGGGAGAGCACTGAAGCTTTCTTT. The V and J genes are TRBV14 and TRBJ1-1; unclear D gene. V dropped 4 bases and J dropped 4 bases, with 16 bases sitting between them. In germline, CDR1 is SGHDN, CDR2 FVKESK. CDR3 length: 15 residues.

V is TRBV7-3 and J is TRBJ2-5, with D unclear. The CDR3 length is 13 residues. The germline V gene has CDR1 SGHTA and CDR2 FQGTGA. Deletions cut 0 bases from V and 7 bases from J, with 9 bases between. The CDR3 region is CASSLTKETTQYF. In nucleotides, the CDR3 is TGTGCCAGCAGCTTAACTAAAGAGACGACCCAGTACTTC.

The V gene is TRBV23-1, the J gene TRBJ1-4; 9 nucleotides match TRBD1. TRBV23-1 is filed as an ORF, its function uncertain. The CDR3 extends over 18 amino acids. With V trimmed by 4 bases and J by 3 bases, 12 bases remained unmatched. The CDR3 region has the DNA TGCGCCAGCAGTCCCTCGAGGGACAGGGACCACTCTAATGAAAAACTGTTTTTT. This sequence encodes CASSPSRDRDHSNEKLFF.

The chain links TRBV3-1 (or the pseudogene TRBV3-2) to TRBJ2-2; 10 bases align to TRBD2. With V trimmed by 4 bases and J by 5 bases, 10 bases remained unmatched. Germline CDR1 reads LGHDT; CDR2 reads YNNKEL (reference sequence). The CDR3 is 17 amino acids. CDR3 sequence reads: CASSLRLAGALTGELFF. The CDR3 bases are TGTGCCAGCAGCCTGAGGCTAGCGGGGGCCCTAACCGGGGAGCTGTTTTTT.

The chain is built from TRBV18 and TRBJ2-1; TRBD2 might be the D (5 bases). CDR1 and CDR2 (germline): KGHSH, LQKENI. The CDR3 totals 16 residues. Trimming took 6 bases from V and 0 from J, leaving 15 bases between them. The CDR3 sequence: CASSPEGRNSYNEQFF. The CDR3 nucleotides read TGTGCCAGCTCCCCTGAGGGCAGGAACTCCTACAATGAGCAGTTCTTC.

The rearrangement links TRBV11-2 to TRBJ1-4, with unresolved D. CDR3 length: 15 residues. V shed 5 bases and J shed 3 bases, with 13 bases lying between them. CDR1 and CDR2 (germline): SGHAT, FQNNGV. The CDR3 loop reads CASSRTDGPNEKLFF. The CDR3 DNA follows: TGTGCCAGCAGCCGAACGGACGGACCTAATGAAAAACTGTTTTTT.

This rearrangement joins TRBV10-2 to TRBJ2-5; 9 bases are shared with TRBD1. The CDR3 length is 15 residues. V lost 5 bases, J lost 1 base, and 5 bases stayed unmatched. Germline CDR1 is WSHSY and CDR2 is SAAADI. DNA for the CDR3: TGCGCCAGCAGTACCGGGACAGGGACCCAAGAGACCCAGTACTTC. The encoded protein is CASSTGTGTQETQYF.

J is TRBJ2-3 and V is TRBV3-1 (or the pseudogene TRBV3-2); weak D call: TRBD1 (6 bases). V was pared by 2 bases and J by 1 base, with 7 bases between. The CDR3 is 14 residues long. Looked up from germline, CDR1 is LGHDT and CDR2 is YNNKEL (reference sequence). In DNA, the CDR3 is TGTGCCAGCAGCCAAAGACAGGGCACAGATACGCAGTATTTT. Its protein product is CASSQRQGTDTQYF.

The chain links TRBV19 to TRBJ2-2; D gene uncertain. CDR1 LNHDA and CDR2 SQIVND come from the germline V gene (reference sequence). Trimming removed 6 bases at V and 5 bases at J, with 10 bases between. This CDR3 is built from 13 residues. The CDR3 sequence is CASRNIGTGELFF. DNA for the CDR3: TGTGCCAGTAGGAATATTGGAACCGGGGAGCTGTTTTTT.

The chain employs TRBV6-1 and TRBJ2-2; D gene unclear. Germline V gene sequence: CDR1 MNHNS, CDR2 SASEGT. Between the trimmed V and J ends, which lost 6 bases and 0 bases, there was a span of 14 bases. CDR3 length equals 16 residues. The CDR3 spells CASRETGQSNTGELFF. The CDR3 bases are TGTGCCAGCAGGGAAACCGGCCAATCGAACACCGGGGAGCTGTTTTTT.

The chain uses TRBV7-9 and TRBJ1-3; D ambiguous. Germline V CDR1 and CDR2: SEHNR, FQNEAQ (reference sequence). V was trimmed by 7 bases and J by 4 bases, leaving 8 bases between them. CDR3 length equals 12 residues. The CDR3 nucleotides are TGTGCCAGCACCTCTCCCGGAAACACCATATATTTT. Translating gives CASTSPGNTIYF.

This clone has a single count. This sequence may be a read error, since a much larger clone differs from it by one base. The sample holds other DNA sequences that translate to the same CDR3. This chain links TRBV6-6 with TRBJ1-2, with 11 nucleotides matching TRBD1. V shed 5 bases and J 3 bases; nucleotides not matched to a gene: 2. This CDR3 is 14 amino acids long. Germline V gene sequence: CDR1 MNHNY, CDR2 SVGAGI (reference sequence). The CDR3 coding sequence is TGTGCCAGCAGTCGGACAGGGGGCGACTATGGCTACACCTTC. Residues: CASSRTGGDYGYTF.

DNA of the CDR3: TGTGCCACCAGTGATTTCGGGGATAATGAGCAGTTCTTC. This translates into CATSDFGDNEQFF. This chain uses TRBV24-1 with TRBJ2-1; TRBD2 might be the D (5 bases). Trimming cost V 1 base and J 7 bases, with 7 bases left between them. The CDR3 covers 13 residues. Germline loops: CDR1 KGHDR, CDR2 SFDVKD.

The chain uses TRBV29-1 and TRBJ1-5, with D possibly TRBD1 on 5 matching bases. V gave up 3 bases and J gave up 0 bases, with 12 bases separating them. Looked up from germline, CDR1 is SQVTM and CDR2 is ANQGSEA. This CDR3 contains 15 residues. The DNA of the CDR3 is TGCAGCGTTGATTTCAGGGTGTGTAGCAATCAGCCCCAGCATTTT. Translating it yields CSVDFRVCSNQPQHF. Based on the CDR3 plus reference TRBV29-1 and TRBJ1-5, the full variable domain is SAVISQKPSRDICQRGTSLTIQCQVDSQVTMMFWYRQQPGQSLTLIATANQGSEATYESGFVIDKFPISRPNLTFSTLTVSNMSPEDSSIYLCSVDFRVCSNQPQHFGDGTRLSIL.

The V gene is TRBV19, the J gene TRBJ2-4; 7 bases are a match to TRBD2. This CDR3 has 17 amino acids. CDR1 and CDR2 (germline): LNHDA, SQIVND (reference sequence). Germline trimming cut 3 bases from V and 1 base from J; bases unmatched to any gene: 9. The CDR3 nucleotides read TGTGCCAGTAGTATGGGGACTACCCTGGCGGCCAAAAACATTCAGTACTTC. It is translated as CASSMGTTLAAKNIQYF.

Only one count was recorded for this clone. The gene calls are TRBV18 and TRBJ1-1, with D possibly matching TRBD1 (6 bases). Germline V CDR1 and CDR2: KGHSH, LQKENI. This CDR3 comprises 13 residues. V gave up 6 bases and J gave up 4 bases, with 12 bases separating them. CDR3 loop: CASSLDRSTEAFF. CDR3 bases: TGTGCCAGCTCTCTCGACAGGAGCACTGAAGCTTTCTTT.

This chain joins TRBV10-2 and TRBJ1-1, with a weak D call TRBD1 (6 bases). In germline, CDR1 is WSHSY, CDR2 SAAADI. The CDR3 is 14 residues long. The V end lost 6 bases, the J end lost 6 bases, and 17 bases lay between the germline ends. The CDR3 nucleotides are TGCGCCAGCAGCCAGAAGAGGGGGGCATCTGAAGCTTTCTTT. Residues: CASSQKRGASEAFF.

The chain is built from TRBV9 and TRBJ2-5; D is ambiguous. V gave up 1 base and J gave up 3 bases, with 7 bases separating them. Germline V CDR1 and CDR2: SGDLS, YYNGEE. This CDR3 has 13 amino acids. CDR3 DNA sequence: TGTGCCAGCAGCGTAAGGCCAAAAGAGACCCAGTACTTC. Translating gives CASSVRPKETQYF. Full variable domain (remainder filled in from reference TRBV9 and TRBJ2-5): DSGVTQTPKHLITATGQRVTLRCSPRSGDLSVYWYQQSLDQGLQFLIQYYNGEERAKGNILERFSAQQFPDLHSELNLSSLELGDSALYFCASSVRPKETQYFGPGTRLLVL.

V usage is TRBV19 and J usage is TRBJ2-5; the D is unclear. V shed 1 base and J shed 5 bases, with 8 bases lying between them. The CDR3 totals 13 residues. From germline, CDR1 is LNHDA and CDR2 SQIVND (reference sequence). CDR3: CASSIGPRETQYF. The CDR3 nucleotides read TGTGCCAGTAGTATAGGCCCACGGGAGACCCAGTACTTC.

The V and J genes are TRBV29-1 and TRBJ1-5, with a tentative D call TRBD1 (5 bases). Germline V lookup: CDR1 SQVTM, CDR2 ANQGSEA. This CDR3 contains 13 residues. Trimming cost V 5 bases and J 3 bases, with 11 bases left between them. The CDR3 sequence is CSVRDGYNQPQHF. The CDR3 DNA reads as TGCAGCGTTCGGGACGGCTACAATCAGCCCCAGCATTTT.

The CDR3 DNA reads TGTGCCAGCAGCCAGGAAACAGGGCACTATGGCTACACCTTC. Translated, it gives CASSQETGHYGYTF. The chain has TRBV7-2 and TRBJ1-2; D might be TRBD1 (6 bases). In germline, CDR1 is SGHTA, CDR2 FQGNSA. The CDR3 has 14 residues. Deletions cut 5 bases from V and 3 bases from J, with 13 bases between.

The chain has TRBV29-1 and TRBJ1-1; TRBD1 might be the D (6 bases). The CDR3 is made up of 14 amino acids. Trimming took 6 bases from V and 2 from J, leaving 16 bases between them. Per the germline V gene, CDR1 is SQVTM and CDR2 is ANQGSEA. The CDR3 loop reads CSVLVGAGNTEAFF. In DNA, the CDR3 is TGCAGCGTCCTGGTGGGGGCGGGAAACACTGAAGCTTTCTTT.

This rearrangement joins TRBV19 to TRBJ2-1; TRBD2 agrees at 16 bases. V gave up 5 bases and J gave up 9 bases; unmatched junction bases: 13. Germline V gene lookup returns CDR1 LNHDA and CDR2 SQIVND (reference sequence). The CDR3 is made up of 18 amino acids. CDR3 in amino acids: CASSQRPGTSGGAGEQFF. The CDR3 coding sequence is TGTGCCAGTAGTCAACGTCCCGGGACTAGCGGGGGGGCAGGTGAGCAGTTCTTC.

This chain connects TRBV7-9 to TRBJ1-1; D unclear. The CDR3 covers 11 residues. V was trimmed by 3 bases and J by 10 bases, leaving 9 bases between them. The germline V gene has CDR1 SEHNR and CDR2 FQNEAQ (reference sequence). CDR3 sequence (DNA): TGTGCCAGCAGCTTGGGCCTAGGAGCTTTCTTT. This codes for CASSLGLGAFF.

This chain links TRBV7-8 with TRBJ1-6, with D possibly being TRBD1 (5 bases). The CDR3 consists of 14 residues. V dropped 5 bases and J dropped 6 bases, with 11 bases sitting between them. The germline CDR1 and CDR2 sequences are SGHVS and FQNEAQ. As DNA, the CDR3 is TGTGCCAGCAGCGTGACAGTCTCTAATTCACCCCTCCACTTT. Its protein product is CASSVTVSNSPLHF.

This rearrangement joins TRBV27 to TRBJ1-1; possibly TRBD1 for D (5 bases). Germline V gene data show CDR1 as MNHEY and CDR2 as SMNVEV (reference sequence). The CDR3 totals 13 residues. The V and J ends lost 1 base and 9 bases respectively, with 12 bases between them. CDR3 nucleotides: TGTGCCAGCAGTTTATTAGCAGGGTGGCAAGCTTTCTTT. Translating gives CASSLLAGWQAFF.

The rearrangement uses TRBV15 and TRBJ2-5, with 12 bases identical to TRBD2. The CDR3 extends over 17 amino acids. V dropped 5 bases and J dropped 3; count of bases not matched to a gene: 10. Germline loops: CDR1 LNHNV, CDR2 YYDKDF (reference sequence). The CDR3 loop is CATSFGLSSGGEETQYF. CDR3 DNA sequence: TGTGCCACCAGCTTCGGTCTGTCTAGCGGGGGGGAAGAGACCCAGTACTTC. The entire variable domain, with the rest obtained from reference TRBV15 and TRBJ2-5, is as follows: DAMVIQNPRYQVTQFGKPVTLSCSQTLNHNVMYWYQQKSSQAPKLLFHYYDKDFNNEADTPDNFQSRRPNTSFCFLDIRSPGLGDTAMYLCATSFGLSSGGEETQYFGPGTRLLVL.